A selection of T cell receptor beta chains follows, all from one sample in a study of graft-versus-host responses after intestinal transplantation. Method: immunoSEQ multiplex PCR; TCRdb's copy keeps in-frame clones and lacks some. This table holds some 4,400 clones, about 30% found once. The sample consisted of alloreactive CD4+ T cells from a mixed lymphocyte reaction culture, taken before intestinal transplant. The source of these receptors is a human patient who received an intestinal transplant. Both conserved end residues are part of each CDR3. D genes are given only for firm matches. Where a row states a size, it is once, few, many or the class of an expanded clone; other rows omit it.

V gene	clone size	J gene	D gene	CDR3 protein	CDR3 DNA
TRBV11-1	medium-sized	TRBJ2-4	-	CASSLVRGAKNIQYF	TGTGCCAGCAGCTTAGTCAGGGGAGCCAAAAACATTCAGTACTTC
TRBV5-1	-	TRBJ1-2	TRBD1	CASTRTGTGYGYTF	TGCGCCAGCACCCGGACAGGGACAGGGTATGGCTACACCTTC
TRBV18	-	TRBJ2-7	-	CASSYSGAGEQYF	TGTGCCAGCTCATACTCAGGGGCTGGGGAGCAGTACTTC
TRBV28	-	TRBJ2-7	-	CASSFRISPSYDSYEQYF	TGTGCCAGCAGTTTTCGAATCTCGCCATCTTACGACTCCTACGAGCAGTACTTC
TRBV6-1	-	TRBJ1-6	-	CASSEAGLYNSPLHF	TGTGCCAGCAGTGAGGCGGGACTATATAATTCACCCCTCCACTTT
TRBV6-5	few	TRBJ2-7	TRBD1	CASSVSGQTSYEQYF	TGTGCCAGCAGTGTATCGGGACAGACCTCCTACGAGCAGTACTTC
TRBV28	few	TRBJ2-5	-	CASSLSGAPAQYF	TGTGCCAGCAGCCTCTCCGGAGCTCCGGCCCAGTACTTC
TRBV5-1	medium-sized	TRBJ1-1	-	CASSLTNTEAFF	TGCGCCAGCAGCTTGACGAACACTGAAGCTTTCTTT
TRBV6-5	few	TRBJ2-7	-	CASSKSRNTYEQYF	TGTGCCAGCAGTAAATCACGGAACACCTACGAGCAGTACTTC
TRBV21-1	few	TRBJ2-1	-	CASSKVRLVGHNEQFF	TGTGCCAGCAGCAAAGTTAGACTAGTGGGCCACAATGAGCAGTTCTTC
TRBV6-1	few	TRBJ1-6	-	CASSQRGGSNSPLHF	TGTGCCAGCAGTCAACGTGGGGGAAGTAATTCACCCCTCCACTTT
TRBV9	-	TRBJ1-1	TRBD1	CASSRGTGRRDTEAFF	TGTGCCAGCAGCCGAGGGACAGGGAGGAGGGACACTGAAGCTTTCTTT
TRBV5-1	-	TRBJ2-3	-	CASSFGGSVRTTQYF	TGCGCCAGCAGCTTTGGAGGGTCGGTAAGGACGACGCAGTATTTT
TRBV4-1	few	TRBJ1-2	-	CASSQEEGRVYGYTF	TGCGCCAGCAGCCAAGAAGAAGGACGGGTCTATGGCTACACCTTC
TRBV4-1	-	TRBJ2-5	-	CASSHPGLRETQYF	TGCGCCAGCAGCCACCCGGGACTGAGGGAGACCCAGTACTTC
TRBV7-6	few	TRBJ2-7	TRBD2	CASSRTTSGGIYEQYF	TGTGCCAGCAGCCGGACGACTAGCGGGGGTATCTACGAGCAGTACTTC
TRBV5-1	medium-sized	TRBJ1-1	TRBD1	CASSLVSQGANTEAFF	TGCGCCAGCAGCTTGGTATCTCAGGGGGCGAACACTGAAGCTTTCTTT
TRBV15	-	TRBJ2-1	TRBD2	CATSILAGGPNEQFF	TGTGCCACCAGCATATTAGCGGGGGGGCCCAATGAGCAGTTCTTC
TRBV6-6	-	TRBJ1-1	-	CASSFDRRSGTEAFF	TGTGCCAGCAGTTTCGACAGGCGCTCGGGCACTGAAGCTTTCTTT
TRBV9	few	TRBJ2-7	-	CASSVEGGPAYEQYF	TGTGCCAGCAGCGTAGAAGGCGGGCCGGCCTACGAGCAGTACTTC
TRBV6-6	few	TRBJ1-1	-	CASSSPGSMNTEAFF	TGTGCCAGCAGCTCGCCGGGGTCCATGAACACTGAAGCTTTCTTT
TRBV4-1	medium-sized	TRBJ2-7	-	CASSQVGAGRFYEQYF	TGCGCCAGCAGCCAAGTGGGGGCGGGACGGTTCTACGAGCAGTACTTC
TRBV27	-	TRBJ2-6	-	CACRPTYRGRGGANVLTF	TGTGCCTGCAGACCTACTTACCGGGGCCGGGGTGGGGCCAACGTCCTGACTTTC
TRBV15	-	TRBJ2-2	-	CATSRDQNTGELFF	TGTGCCACCAGCAGAGATCAAAACACCGGGGAGCTGTTTTTT
TRBV7-6	-	TRBJ2-7	-	CASSQDRPSYEQYF	TGTGCCAGCAGCCAAGACAGGCCATCCTACGAGCAGTACTTC
TRBV6-5	few	TRBJ2-1	-	CASSRLLNNEQFF	TGTGCCAGCAGTCGGCTTCTAAACAATGAGCAGTTCTTC
TRBV18	few	TRBJ2-5	TRBD2	CARKDGGARETQYF	TGTGCCAGGAAGGACGGGGGGGCCCGAGAGACCCAGTACTTC
TRBV7-8	medium-sized	TRBJ2-7	-	CASSFKLGAQYF	TGTGCCAGCAGCTTCAAATTGGGAGCGCAGTACTTC
TRBV5-4	-	TRBJ1-2	-	CASLPSVPKTYGYTF	TGTGCCAGCCTTCCAAGCGTACCAAAGACCTATGGCTACACCTTC